The entry that follows covers one T cell receptor (beta chain) sequence. The data derive from a study of CD8 T cells in Susac syndrome. RNA totalling about 0.5 to 1 ug underwent reverse transcription with random hexamers. TCRdb re-called the immunoSEQ multiplex PCR reads with MiXCR, one entry per CDR3 protein. The sample contains under 200,000 distinct CDR3 sequences, 75% to 95% of which appear only once. The V and J ends lost 0 bases and 3 bases respectively, with 15 bases between them. CDR3 size: 15 residues. The V gene's germline CDR1 is DFQATT and CDR2 SNEGSKA (reference sequence). Diagnostic criteria for definite or probable disease, in their recently defined form, were met by the patients with Susac syndrome.

The receptor was isolated from a human donor with Susac syndrome. The specimen was CD4+ T cells from PBMCs. The V gene is TRBV20-1, the J gene TRBJ2-7, with D maybe TRBD2 (6 bases). CDR3 coding DNA: TGCAGTGCTAGAGACACGGTTGGGGGGAGCTACGAGCAGTACTTC. Its protein is CSARDTVGGSYEQYF.